This is a list of T cell receptor beta chains from one sample in a study of cytomegalovirus exposure and HLA in healthy donors. The data were produced by immunoSEQ multiplex PCR, yet TCRdb's version contains in-frame clones alone and is incomplete. The profile shows over 80,000 clones, approximately 81% of them singletons. Sequenced input: PBMCs. These receptors came from a young man in good health and CMV-seropositive. CDR3s include the opening cysteine and the closing phenylalanine or tryptophan. The D gene is left open where the match is weak. For some rows the clone size is stated as once, few or many, or as a class when expanded; others skip it.

few	TRBV6-4	TRBJ2-3	NA	CASSDSIQGTDTQYF	TGTGCCAGCAGTGACTCGATTCAGGGTACAGATACGCAGTATTTT
NA	TRBV28	TRBJ1-5	NA	CASSSGSLSNQPQHF	TGTGCCAGCAGTTCTGGTTCACTTTCCAATCAGCCCCAGCATTTT
once	TRBV18	TRBJ1-1	NA	CASSPPAGNTEAFF	TGTGCCAGCTCACCACCAGCTGGGAACACTGAAGCTTTCTTT
NA	TRBV7-2	TRBJ2-7	TRBD2	CASSSSWGGEGSEQYF	TGTGCCAGCAGCTCCTCGTGGGGGGGAGAGGGCTCCGAGCAGTACTTC
NA	TRBV10-2	TRBJ2-5	TRBD1	CASSEHHRGSGETQYF	TGCGCCAGCAGTGAGCACCACAGGGGCTCAGGGGAGACCCAGTACTTC
once	TRBV7-9	TRBJ2-1	TRBD1	CASSLGQGYNEQFF	TGTGCCAGCAGCTTAGGACAGGGCTACAATGAGCAGTTCTTC
NA	TRBV28	TRBJ1-1	NA	CASSSQGGTEAFF	TGTGCCAGCAGTTCGCAGGGCGGCACTGAAGCTTTCTTT
NA	TRBV11-2	TRBJ2-7	TRBD2	CASSLVGGGSSYEQYF	TGTGCCAGCAGCTTAGTGGGAGGCGGGAGCTCCTACGAGCAGTACTTC
NA	TRBV6-1	TRBJ2-5	TRBD2	CASRGEGETQYF	TGTGCCAGCAGGGGGGAGGGTGAGACCCAGTACTTC
NA	TRBV6-5	TRBJ2-3	TRBD2	CASRGTSGRADTQYF	TGTGCCAGCAGGGGAACTAGCGGGAGGGCAGATACGCAGTATTTT
NA	TRBV7-8	TRBJ2-2	NA	CASSLRDGTGELFF	TGTGCCAGCAGCTTAAGAGACGGGACCGGGGAGCTGTTTTTT